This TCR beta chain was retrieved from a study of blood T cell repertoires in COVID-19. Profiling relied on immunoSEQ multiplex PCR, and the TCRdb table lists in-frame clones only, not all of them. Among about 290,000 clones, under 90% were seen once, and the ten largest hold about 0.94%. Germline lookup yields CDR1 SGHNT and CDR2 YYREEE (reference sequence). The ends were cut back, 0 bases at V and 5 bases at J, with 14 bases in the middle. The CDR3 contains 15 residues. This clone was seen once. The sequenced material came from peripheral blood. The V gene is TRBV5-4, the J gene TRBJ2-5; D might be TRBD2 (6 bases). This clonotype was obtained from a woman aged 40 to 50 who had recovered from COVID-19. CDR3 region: CASSLEVGAGETQYF. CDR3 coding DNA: TGTGCCAGCAGCTTGGAAGTGGGAGCGGGTGAGACCCAGTACTTC.